This TCR beta chain was identified in a study of a mutant IDH1 vaccine in newly diagnosed glioma. On the study more broadly: With temozolomide cycles, or 4-6 weeks after radiotherapy alone, vaccination was started. Averaging about 37 years of age, treated patients were about 60% male and about 38% female. Most patients had radiochemotherapy with temozolomide before enrollment; others had one alone.

Using immunoSEQ multiplex PCR, the repertoire was profiled, and TCRdb retains in-frame clones only, with some absent. The table includes 84,000 or so clones, 75% to 90% detected once. As for time point: week 47, end of study. Every vaccination contained 300 ug of the mutant IDH1 20-mer peptide and was paired with topical imiquimod. As for this clone: Its antigen is still unknown.

Per germline, CDR1 SGHTA and CDR2 FQGTGA. The CDR3 sequence is 14 residues long. V gave up 3 bases and J gave up 1 base, with 9 bases separating them. Study-level findings and limits: The study observed vaccine-induced immune responses in roughly 95% of patients.

The sequenced sample was PBMCs, obtained from a glioma patient whose treatment included an IDH1 peptide vaccine. This TCR derives from a man between 40 and 49 years old with glioma. This sequence joins TRBV7-3 and TRBJ1-1; the D gene is possibly TRBD1 (5 bases). CDR3 sequence (DNA): TGTGCCAGCAGCTTCGGGGCGGCGAACACTGAAGCTTTCTTT. The encoded protein is CASSFGAANTEAFF.